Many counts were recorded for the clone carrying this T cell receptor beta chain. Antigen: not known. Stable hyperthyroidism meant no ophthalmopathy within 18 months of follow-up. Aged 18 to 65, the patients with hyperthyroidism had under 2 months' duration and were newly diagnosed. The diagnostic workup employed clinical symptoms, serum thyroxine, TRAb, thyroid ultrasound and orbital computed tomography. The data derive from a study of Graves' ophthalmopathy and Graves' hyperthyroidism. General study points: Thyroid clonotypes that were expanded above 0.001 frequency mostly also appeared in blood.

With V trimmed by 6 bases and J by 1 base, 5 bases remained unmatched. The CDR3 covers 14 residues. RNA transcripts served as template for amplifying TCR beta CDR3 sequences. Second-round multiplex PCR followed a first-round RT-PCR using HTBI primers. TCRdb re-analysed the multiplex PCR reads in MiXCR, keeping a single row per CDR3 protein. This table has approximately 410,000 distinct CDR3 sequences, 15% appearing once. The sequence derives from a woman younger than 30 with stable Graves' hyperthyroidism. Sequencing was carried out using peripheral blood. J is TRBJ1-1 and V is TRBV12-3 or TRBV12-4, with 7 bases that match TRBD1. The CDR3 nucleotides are TGTGCCAGCAGCCTCAGACAGGGGAACACTGAAGCTTTCTTT. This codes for CASSLRQGNTEAFF.